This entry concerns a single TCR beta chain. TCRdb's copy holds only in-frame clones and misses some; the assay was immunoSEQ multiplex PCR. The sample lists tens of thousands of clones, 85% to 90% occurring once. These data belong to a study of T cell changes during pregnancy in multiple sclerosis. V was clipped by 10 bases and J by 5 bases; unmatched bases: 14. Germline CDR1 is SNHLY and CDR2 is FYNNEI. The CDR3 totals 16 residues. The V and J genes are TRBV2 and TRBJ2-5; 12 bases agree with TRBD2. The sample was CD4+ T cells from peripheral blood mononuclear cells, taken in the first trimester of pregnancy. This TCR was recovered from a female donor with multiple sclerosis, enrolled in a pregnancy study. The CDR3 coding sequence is TGTGCCACCGCGATGGAACGACTAGCGGGAGTTGAGACCCAGTACTTC. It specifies CATAMERLAGVETQYF. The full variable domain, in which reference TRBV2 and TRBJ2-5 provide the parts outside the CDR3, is EPEVTQTPSHQVTQMGQEVILRCVPISNHLYFYWYRQILGQKVEFLVSFYNNEISEKSEIFDDQFSVERPDGSNFTLKIRSTKLEDSAMYFCATAMERLAGVETQYFGPGTRLLVL.